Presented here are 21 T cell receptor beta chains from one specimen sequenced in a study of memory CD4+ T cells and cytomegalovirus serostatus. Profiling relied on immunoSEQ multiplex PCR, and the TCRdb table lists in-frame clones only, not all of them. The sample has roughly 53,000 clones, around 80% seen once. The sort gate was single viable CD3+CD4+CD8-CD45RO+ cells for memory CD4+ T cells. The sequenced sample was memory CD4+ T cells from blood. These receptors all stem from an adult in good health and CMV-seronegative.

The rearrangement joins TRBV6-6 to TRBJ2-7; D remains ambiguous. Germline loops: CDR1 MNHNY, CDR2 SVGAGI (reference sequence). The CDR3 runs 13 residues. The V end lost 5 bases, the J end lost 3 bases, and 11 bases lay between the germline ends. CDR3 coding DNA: TGTGCCAGCAGTACCGACAACCGCTACGAGCAGTACTTC. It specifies CASSTDNRYEQYF.

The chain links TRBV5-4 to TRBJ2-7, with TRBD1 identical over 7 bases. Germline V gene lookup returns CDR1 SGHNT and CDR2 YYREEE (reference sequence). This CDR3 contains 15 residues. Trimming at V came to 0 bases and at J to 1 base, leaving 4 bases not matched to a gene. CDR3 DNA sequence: TGTGCCAGCAGCTTGGACAGGGGTTTATCCTACGAGCAGTACTTC. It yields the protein CASSLDRGLSYEQYF.

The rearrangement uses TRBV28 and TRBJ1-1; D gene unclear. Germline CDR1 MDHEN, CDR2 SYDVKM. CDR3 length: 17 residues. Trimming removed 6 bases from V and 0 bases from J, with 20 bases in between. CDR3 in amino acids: CASRKRRQVLMNTEAFF. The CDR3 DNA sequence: TGTGCCAGCAGAAAACGCCGGCAGGTCCTAATGAACACTGAAGCTTTCTTT. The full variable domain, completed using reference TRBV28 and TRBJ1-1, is DVKVTQSSRYLVKRTGEKVFLECVQDMDHENMFWYRQDPGLGLRLIYFSYDVKMKEKGDIPEGYSVSREKKERFSLILESASTNQTSMYLCASRKRRQVLMNTEAFFGQGTRLTVV.

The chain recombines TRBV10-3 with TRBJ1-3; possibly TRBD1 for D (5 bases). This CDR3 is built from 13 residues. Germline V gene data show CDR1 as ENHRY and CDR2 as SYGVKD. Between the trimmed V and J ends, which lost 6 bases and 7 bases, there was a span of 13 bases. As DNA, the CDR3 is TGTGCCATCAGCCGAGGGGCAGCCAACACCATATATTTT. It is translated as CAISRGAANTIYF.

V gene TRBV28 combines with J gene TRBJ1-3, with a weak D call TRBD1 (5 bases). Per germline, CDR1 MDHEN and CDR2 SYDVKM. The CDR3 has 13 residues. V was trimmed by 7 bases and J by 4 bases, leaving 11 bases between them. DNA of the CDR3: TGTGCCAGCATAAGGGGTGGAGGAAACACCATATATTTT. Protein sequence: CASIRGGGNTIYF.

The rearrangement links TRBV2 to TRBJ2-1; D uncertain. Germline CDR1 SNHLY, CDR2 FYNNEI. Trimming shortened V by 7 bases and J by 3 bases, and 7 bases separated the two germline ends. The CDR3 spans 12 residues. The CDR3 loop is CASKANYNEQFF. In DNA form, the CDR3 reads TGTGCCAGCAAAGCGAACTACAATGAGCAGTTCTTC.

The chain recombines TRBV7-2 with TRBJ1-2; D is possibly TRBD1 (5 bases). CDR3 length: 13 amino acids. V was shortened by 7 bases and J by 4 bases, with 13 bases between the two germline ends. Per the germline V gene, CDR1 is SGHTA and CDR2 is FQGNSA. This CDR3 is CASTRDRAYGYTF. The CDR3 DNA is TGTGCCAGCACCCGGGACCGCGCCTATGGCTACACCTTC.

The CDR3 bases are TGTGCCAGCTCACCACGGGGACAGGGAGGAGAGACCCAGTACTTC. As protein: CASSPRGQGGETQYF. This rearrangement joins TRBV18 to TRBJ2-5; 9 bases align to TRBD1. The V and J ends lost 1 base and 4 bases, in that order; junction bases with no gene match: 4. CDR1 is KGHSH and CDR2 is LQKENI in the germline V gene. This CDR3 is built from 15 residues.

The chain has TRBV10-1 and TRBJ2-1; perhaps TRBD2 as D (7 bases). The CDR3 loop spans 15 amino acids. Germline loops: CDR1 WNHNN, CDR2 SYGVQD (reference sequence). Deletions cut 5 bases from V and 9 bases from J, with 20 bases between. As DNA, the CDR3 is TGCGCCAGCAGTCCCAGCGGCGAGGGGGGGGTTGAGCAGTTCTTC. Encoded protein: CASSPSGEGGVEQFF.

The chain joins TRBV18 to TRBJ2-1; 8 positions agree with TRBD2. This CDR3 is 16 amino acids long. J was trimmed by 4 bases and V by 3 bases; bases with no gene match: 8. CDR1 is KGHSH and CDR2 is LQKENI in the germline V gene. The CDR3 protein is CASSPQAGATYNEQFF. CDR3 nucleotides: TGTGCCAGCTCACCTCAAGCGGGGGCCACTTACAATGAGCAGTTCTTC. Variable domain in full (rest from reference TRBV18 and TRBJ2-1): NAGVMQNPRHLVRRRGQEARLRCSPMKGHSHVYWYRQLPEEGLKFMVYLQKENIIDESGMPKERFSAEFPKEGPSILRIQQVVRGDSAAYFCASSPQAGATYNEQFFGPGTRLTVL.

The CDR3: CASSEGRGIWGNTIYF. CDR3 DNA sequence: TGTGCCAGCAGTGAAGGAAGGGGAATATGGGGAAACACCATATATTTT. The chain recombines TRBV6-1 with TRBJ1-3; a possible D gene is TRBD1 (5 bases). Per germline, CDR1 MNHNS and CDR2 SASEGT. The germline V and J ends were trimmed by 1 base and 4 bases, with 14 bases remaining between them. The CDR3 runs to 16 residues.

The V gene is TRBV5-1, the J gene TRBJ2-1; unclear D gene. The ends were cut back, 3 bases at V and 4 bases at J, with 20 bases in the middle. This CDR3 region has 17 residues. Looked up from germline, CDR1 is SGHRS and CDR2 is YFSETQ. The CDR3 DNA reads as TGCGCCAGCAGCTGGGGAATACCATCTTTGATGTACAATGAGCAGTTCTTC. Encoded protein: CASSWGIPSLMYNEQFF.

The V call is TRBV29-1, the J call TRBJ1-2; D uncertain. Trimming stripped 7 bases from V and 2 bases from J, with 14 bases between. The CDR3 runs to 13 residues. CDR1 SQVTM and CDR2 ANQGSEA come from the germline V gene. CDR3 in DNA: TGCAGCGCCTCAGCGGGCCCCAACTATGGCTACACCTTC. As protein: CSASAGPNYGYTF.

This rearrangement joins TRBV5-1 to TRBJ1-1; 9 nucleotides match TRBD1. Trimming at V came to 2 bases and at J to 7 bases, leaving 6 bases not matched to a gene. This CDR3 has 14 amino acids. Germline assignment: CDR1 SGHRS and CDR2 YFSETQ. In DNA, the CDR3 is TGCGCCAGCAGCTTACAGGGGGCTAGAGATGAAGCTTTCTTT. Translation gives CASSLQGARDEAFF.

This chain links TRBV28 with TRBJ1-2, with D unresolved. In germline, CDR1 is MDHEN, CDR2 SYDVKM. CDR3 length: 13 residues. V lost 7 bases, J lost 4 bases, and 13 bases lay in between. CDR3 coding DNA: TGTGCCAGCAAACGAGGGATGAGCTATGGCTACACCTTC. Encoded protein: CASKRGMSYGYTF.

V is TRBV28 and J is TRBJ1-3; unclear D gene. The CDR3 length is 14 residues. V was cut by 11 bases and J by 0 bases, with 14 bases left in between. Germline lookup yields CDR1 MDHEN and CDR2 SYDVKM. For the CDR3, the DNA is TGTGCCCTTCAGAATTGGCTCTCTGGAAACACCATATATTTT. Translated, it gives CALQNWLSGNTIYF. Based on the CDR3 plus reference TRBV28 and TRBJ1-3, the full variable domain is DVKVTQSSRYLVKRTGEKVFLECVQDMDHENMFWYRQDPGLGLRLIYFSYDVKMKEKGDIPEGYSVSREKKERFSLILESASTNQTSMYLCALQNWLSGNTIYFGEGSWLTVV.

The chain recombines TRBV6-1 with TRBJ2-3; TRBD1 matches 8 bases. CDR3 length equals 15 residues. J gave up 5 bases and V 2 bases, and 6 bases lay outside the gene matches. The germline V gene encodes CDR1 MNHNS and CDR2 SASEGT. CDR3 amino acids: CASSEQGAWKDTQYF. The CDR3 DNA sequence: TGTGCCAGCAGTGAACAGGGGGCCTGGAAAGATACGCAGTATTTT.

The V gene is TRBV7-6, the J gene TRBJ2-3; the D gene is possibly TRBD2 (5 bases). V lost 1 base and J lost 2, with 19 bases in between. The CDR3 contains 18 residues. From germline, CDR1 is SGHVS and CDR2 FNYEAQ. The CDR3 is CASSLGPPRTGLTDTQYF. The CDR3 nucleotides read TGTGCCAGCAGCTTAGGACCCCCGAGGACTGGACTCACAGATACGCAGTATTTT.

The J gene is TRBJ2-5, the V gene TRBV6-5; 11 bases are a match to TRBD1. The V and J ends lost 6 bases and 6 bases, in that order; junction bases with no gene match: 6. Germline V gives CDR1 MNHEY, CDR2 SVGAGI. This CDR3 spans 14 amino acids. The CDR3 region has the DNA TGTGCCAGCAGGGCGGACAGGGGGCTTAAGACCCAGTACTTC. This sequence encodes CASRADRGLKTQYF.

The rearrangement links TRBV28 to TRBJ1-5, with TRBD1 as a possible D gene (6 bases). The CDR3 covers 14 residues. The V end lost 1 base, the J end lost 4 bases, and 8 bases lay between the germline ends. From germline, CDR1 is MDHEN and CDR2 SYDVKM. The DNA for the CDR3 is TGTGCCAGCAGTTTATTAGGGGGTAATCAGCCCCAGCATTTT. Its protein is CASSLLGGNQPQHF.

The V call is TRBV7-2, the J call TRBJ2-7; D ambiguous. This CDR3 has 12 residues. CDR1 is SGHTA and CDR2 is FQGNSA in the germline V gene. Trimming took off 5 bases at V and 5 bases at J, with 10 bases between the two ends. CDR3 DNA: TGTGCCAGCAGCCGCCTTCTGGACGAGCAGTACTTC. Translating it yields CASSRLLDEQYF.